A single sample is the source of the 28 T cell receptor beta chains below, sequenced in a study of blood T cell repertoires in COVID-19. Here immunoSEQ multiplex PCR was the method, and the copy in TCRdb shows in-frame clones only, minus some. Of fewer than 350,000 clones in the sample, just over 90% were seen once. The sequenced sample was PBMCs or T cells enriched from blood (not recorded which). These TCRs come from a woman aged 40 to 50 with acute COVID-19.

This clone was seen once. The rearrangement links TRBV5-1 to TRBJ2-1; 8 bases align to TRBD2. After removal of 6 bases from V and 3 bases from J, the junction contained 8 bases not matched to a gene. The CDR3 length is 15 residues. Germline V gene lookup returns CDR1 SGHRS and CDR2 YFSETQ. The CDR3 sequence: CASTLSGSIYNEQFF. The CDR3 nucleotides are TGCGCCAGCACCCTAAGCGGGAGTATCTACAATGAGCAGTTCTTC. The entire variable domain, with the rest obtained from reference TRBV5-1 and TRBJ2-1, is as follows: KAGVTQTPRYLIKTRGQQVTLSCSPISGHRSVSWYQQTPGQGLQFLFEYFSETQRNKGNFPGRFSGRQFSNSRSEMNVSTLELGDSALYLCASTLSGSIYNEQFFGPGTRLTVL.

The chain is built from TRBV18 and TRBJ2-2, with 8 bases matching TRBD1. V dropped 0 bases and J dropped 2; count of bases not matched to a gene: 5. CDR1 and CDR2 (germline): KGHSH, LQKENI. The CDR3 is 17 residues long. The chain's CDR3 is CASSPPSTGGNTGELFF. Written as DNA, the CDR3 is TGTGCCAGCTCACCACCATCAACAGGGGGTAACACCGGGGAGCTGTTTTTT. The whole variable domain, filled in from reference TRBV18 and TRBJ2-2, reads NAGVMQNPRHLVRRRGQEARLRCSPMKGHSHVYWYRQLPEEGLKFMVYLQKENIIDESGMPKERFSAEFPKEGPSILRIQQVVRGDSAAYFCASSPPSTGGNTGELFFGEGSRLTVL.

The chain combines TRBV2 with TRBJ2-7; D not certain. There are 12 residues in the CDR3. Germline-derived CDR1 and CDR2 are SNHLY and FYNNEI. Trimming pared 6 bases from V and 2 bases from J, leaving 8 bases between. The CDR3 here is CASSTTTYEQYF. CDR3 DNA: TGTGCCAGCAGCACTACCACCTACGAGCAGTACTTC.

This chain uses TRBV19 with TRBJ1-5; possibly TRBD1 for D (5 bases). Trimming shortened V by 5 bases and J by 3 bases, and 11 bases separated the two germline ends. CDR1 LNHDA and CDR2 SQIVND come from the germline V gene (reference sequence). The CDR3 has 14 amino acids. For the CDR3, the DNA is TGTGCCAGTAGTGTGACAGATTACAATCAGCCCCAGCATTTT. Amino acid sequence: CASSVTDYNQPQHF.

The rearrangement joins TRBV19 to TRBJ2-7, with D possibly being TRBD2 (6 bases). Trimming took off 6 bases at V and 0 bases at J, with 12 bases between the two ends. The CDR3 length is 14 residues. Per germline, CDR1 LNHDA and CDR2 SQIVND (reference sequence). The DNA of the CDR3 is TGTGCCAGTAGAATACGGGGGACCTCCTACGAGCAGTACTTC. It translates to CASRIRGTSYEQYF.

The chain recombines TRBV7-2 with TRBJ2-1; D gene ambiguous. Looked up from germline, CDR1 is SGHTA and CDR2 is FQGNSA. The ends were cut back, 5 bases at V and 4 bases at J, with 9 bases in the middle. CDR3 length: 13 amino acids. CDR3 loop: CASSKELYNEQFF. DNA of the CDR3: TGTGCCAGCAGCAAAGAGCTGTACAATGAGCAGTTCTTC.

The chain combines TRBV28 with TRBJ2-1; D is possibly TRBD1 (5 bases). The length of the CDR3 is 16 residues. CDR1 and CDR2 from the germline V gene are MDHEN and SYDVKM. The germline V and J ends were trimmed by 6 bases and 5 bases, with 20 bases remaining between them. In DNA form, the CDR3 reads TGTGCCAGCAGCCGTATTACCTCGGAGACAGACAATGAGCAGTTCTTC. It is translated as CASSRITSETDNEQFF.

The rearrangement links TRBV2 to TRBJ2-1, with 10 bases that match TRBD1. Germline trimming cut 4 bases from V and 6 bases from J; bases unmatched to any gene: 0. The CDR3 has 13 amino acids. Germline loops: CDR1 SNHLY, CDR2 FYNNEI. The CDR3 protein is CASSGTGGNEQFF. Written as DNA, the CDR3 is TGTGCCAGCAGTGGGACAGGGGGCAATGAGCAGTTCTTC.

The genes are TRBV19 and TRBJ1-1, with D tentatively TRBD1 (5 bases). There are 15 residues in the CDR3. Trimming cost V 5 bases and J 2 bases, with 15 bases left between them. From germline, CDR1 is LNHDA and CDR2 SQIVND (reference sequence). CDR3 sequence reads: CASSDIGGPNTEAFF. In DNA, the CDR3 is TGTGCCAGTAGTGACATCGGGGGACCTAACACTGAAGCTTTCTTT.

This chain joins TRBV19 and TRBJ1-1; D gene ambiguous. Trimming cost V 3 bases and J 4 bases, with 9 bases left between them. Germline-derived CDR1 and CDR2 are LNHDA and SQIVND (reference sequence). The CDR3 is 13 amino acids. In nucleotides, the CDR3 is TGTGCCAGTAGTATCTGGAGAGGCACTGAAGCTTTCTTT. This encodes CASSIWRGTEAFF.

The chain uses TRBV4-1 and TRBJ2-7; 11 bases match TRBD1. There are 17 residues in the CDR3. V trimming: 3 bases; J trimming: 6 bases; junction bases outside the gene matches: 13. Germline values: CDR1 MGHRA, CDR2 YSYEKL. The CDR3 DNA sequence: TGCGCCAGCAGCCACCCAGTCCGGGACAGGGGGTATAGCGAGCAGTACTTC. Protein: CASSHPVRDRGYSEQYF.

The rearrangement links TRBV4-1 to TRBJ2-5, with D possibly TRBD1 on 5 matching bases. The CDR3 has 13 residues. Germline CDR1 is MGHRA and CDR2 is YSYEKL. The V end lost 3 bases, the J end lost 5 bases, and 10 bases lay between the germline ends. For the CDR3, the DNA is TGCGCCAGCAGCCAGTGGGGCAGGGAGACCCAGTACTTC. This sequence encodes CASSQWGRETQYF.

The rearrangement joins TRBV19 to TRBJ1-5; D remains ambiguous. Germline V gene data show CDR1 as LNHDA and CDR2 as SQIVND (reference sequence). The CDR3 spans 14 residues. Trimming removed 4 bases from V and 7 bases from J, with 14 bases in between. The CDR3 region is CASSTPDWEQPQHF. The CDR3 coding sequence is TGTGCCAGTAGTACCCCCGATTGGGAGCAGCCCCAGCATTTT.

CDR3 sequence: CASSVTSGQETQYF. DNA of the CDR3: TGTGCCAGCAGCGTTACTAGCGGACAAGAGACCCAGTACTTC. The chain recombines TRBV9 with TRBJ2-5; 8 bases align to TRBD2. The germline V gene encodes CDR1 SGDLS and CDR2 YYNGEE. The CDR3 sequence is 14 residues long. The trim removed 2 bases at V and 2 bases at J, leaving 2 bases unmatched. Combining the CDR3 with reference TRBV9 and TRBJ2-5 gives the whole variable domain DSGVTQTPKHLITATGQRVTLRCSPRSGDLSVYWYQQSLDQGLQFLIQYYNGEERAKGNILERFSAQQFPDLHSELNLSSLELGDSALYFCASSVTSGQETQYFGPGTRLLVL.

The genes are TRBV11-2 and TRBJ1-5; D remains unclear. This CDR3 has 13 residues. CDR1 SGHAT and CDR2 FQNNGV come from the germline V gene. Trimming took off 5 bases at V and 6 bases at J, with 11 bases between the two ends. The CDR3 region is CASSQDILQPQHF. As DNA, the CDR3 is TGTGCCAGCAGCCAAGACATACTTCAGCCCCAGCATTTT.

The chain has TRBV13 and TRBJ1-1, with a weak D call TRBD1 (6 bases). Trimming shortened V by 6 bases and J by 6 bases, and 8 bases separated the two germline ends. The CDR3 has 11 amino acids. Germline CDR1 is PRHDT and CDR2 is FYEKMQ (reference sequence). CDR3 in amino acids: CASRGGPEAFF. The CDR3 nucleotides read TGTGCCAGCAGGGGGGGGCCTGAAGCTTTCTTT.

This clone came up a few times. The rearrangement uses TRBV9 and TRBJ2-7; 8 nucleotides align to TRBD2. The CDR3 consists of 14 residues. The J segment lost 7 bases and the V segment lost 4 bases, leaving 10 bases of the junction unmatched. Germline V gives CDR1 SGDLS, CDR2 YYNGEE. CDR3 in DNA: TGTGCCAGCAGCCCGAGGCGGGGGGCTGGGGAGCAGTACTTC. It specifies CASSPRRGAGEQYF.

CDR3 DNA sequence: TGTGCCAGCAGTTTATCGGTGCAGGGGGACTATGGCTACACCTTC. Translating gives CASSLSVQGDYGYTF. The chain employs TRBV27 and TRBJ1-2; 7 bases map to TRBD1. This CDR3 is built from 15 residues. CDR1 and CDR2 from the germline V gene are MNHEY and SMNVEV (reference sequence). Trimming cost V 0 bases and J 3 bases; bases outside gene matches: 4.

The genes are TRBV7-3 and TRBJ2-2; possible D gene TRBD1, 6 bases. The V gene lost 8 bases and the J gene lost 0 bases, with 10 bases spanning the gap. This CDR3 spans 14 amino acids. The germline CDR1 and CDR2 sequences are SGHTA and FQGTGA. The CDR3 protein is CASRGQSNTGELFF. CDR3 nucleotide sequence: TGTGCCAGCCGTGGACAGTCGAACACCGGGGAGCTGTTTTTT.

The chain's CDR3 is CASSIDRVRGLDNQPQHF. In DNA form, the CDR3 reads TGTGCCAGTAGTATAGATCGTGTCAGGGGGTTAGACAATCAGCCCCAGCATTTT. This chain uses TRBV19 with TRBJ1-5; 7 bases fit TRBD1. The V segment lost 0 bases and the J segment 3 bases; nucleotides outside the gene matches: 11. Germline loops: CDR1 LNHDA, CDR2 SQIVND (reference sequence). This CDR3 comprises 18 residues.

The chain uses TRBV4-3 and TRBJ2-2; 13 bases match TRBD2. The germline V gene encodes CDR1 LGHNA and CDR2 YSLEER. This CDR3 contains 20 residues. The V gene end was trimmed by 1 base and the J gene end by 0 bases; junction bases not matched to a gene: 8. CDR3 bases: TGCGCCAGCAGCCAAGCCCCACTAGCGGGAGGGTTCGCGAACACCGGGGAGCTGTTTTTT. This codes for CASSQAPLAGGFANTGELFF.

The V call is TRBV28, the J call TRBJ1-5; TRBD1 matches 7 bases. Germline V gene data show CDR1 as MDHEN and CDR2 as SYDVKM. The length of the CDR3 is 16 residues. Trimming cost V 7 bases and J 7 bases; bases outside gene matches: 16. The CDR3 DNA reads TGTGCCAGCAACTTTGACAGGGCCACCGTCACGCAGCCCCAGCATTTT. The encoded protein is CASNFDRATVTQPQHF.

This clone appeared a single time. The chain uses TRBV20-1 and TRBJ2-3, with 9 nucleotides matching TRBD1. J was trimmed by 4 bases and V by 3 bases; bases with no gene match: 5. The germline gives CDR1 DFQATT, CDR2 SNEGSKA (reference sequence). The CDR3 totals 14 residues. In DNA form, the CDR3 reads TGCAGTGCTAGTGGGACAGGGAGGGCAGATACGCAGTATTTT. This translates into CSASGTGRADTQYF.

The rearrangement uses TRBV5-1 and TRBJ2-1; a weak D match, TRBD2 (6 bases). This CDR3 contains 15 residues. The ends were cut back, 5 bases at V and 2 bases at J, with 14 bases in the middle. The germline V gene encodes CDR1 SGHRS and CDR2 YFSETQ. The CDR3 reads CASRRDLSAYNEQFF. The CDR3 DNA reads TGCGCCAGCAGACGGGACTTAAGCGCCTACAATGAGCAGTTCTTC.

This rearrangement joins TRBV2 to TRBJ1-5; D is undetermined. Germline V gene lookup returns CDR1 SNHLY and CDR2 FYNNEI. Between the trimmed V and J ends, which lost 6 bases and 4 bases, there was a span of 10 bases. CDR3 size: 13 residues. DNA for the CDR3: TGTGCCAGCAGAGTGACCAGGAATCAGCCCCAGCATTTT. Encoded protein: CASRVTRNQPQHF.

Only one count was recorded for this clone. The chain has TRBV27 and TRBJ2-3; 10 bases fit TRBD2. Unmatched junction bases numbered 0, after V lost 3 bases and J lost 0 bases. CDR3 length: 15 residues. Germline V gene sequence: CDR1 MNHEY, CDR2 SMNVEV (reference sequence). Here the CDR3 reads CASSLTSGSTDTQYF. CDR3 coding DNA: TGTGCCAGCAGTTTGACTAGCGGGAGCACAGATACGCAGTATTTT.

This clone was found once. The rearrangement joins TRBV4-2 to TRBJ2-2, with 8 bases lining up with TRBD2. After removal of 0 bases from V and 10 bases from J, the junction contained 7 bases not matched to a gene. The CDR3 contains 15 residues. CDR1 and CDR2 from the germline V gene are LGHNA and YNFKEQ. The CDR3 region has the DNA TGTGCCAGCAGCCAAGAAGTAGCGGGGCCGTTGGAGCTGTTTTTT. Residues: CASSQEVAGPLELFF.

The rearrangement joins TRBV6-4 to TRBJ1-5; D is undetermined. This CDR3 comprises 12 residues. The germline V and J ends were trimmed by 4 bases and 7 bases, with 8 bases remaining between them. Looked up from germline, CDR1 is MRHNA and CDR2 is SNTAGT. CDR3 sequence reads: CASSAVGQPQHF. In nucleotides, the CDR3 is TGTGCCAGCAGTGCGGTGGGCCAGCCCCAGCATTTT.